This T cell receptor (beta chain) comes out of a study of blood T cell repertoires in COVID-19. Libraries were prepared by immunoSEQ multiplex PCR; TCRdb keeps only in-frame clonotypes and omits some of them. The repertoire holds some 250,000 clones, with roughly 88% as singletons. Individuals drawn from approximately 26 US areas were about 18 to 100 years old. This clonotype was obtained from a woman in her 50s who had recovered from COVID-19. Sample: PBMCs or T cells enriched from blood (not recorded which).

CDR3 residues: CASSAGGGGELFF. The CDR3 DNA reads as TGTGCCAGCAGTGCGGGGGGCGGCGGGGAGCTGTTTTTT. The chain has TRBV2 and TRBJ2-2; D possibly corresponds to TRBD2 (7 bases). From germline, CDR1 is SNHLY and CDR2 FYNNEI. Trimming took off 4 bases at V and 7 bases at J, with 10 bases between the two ends. The CDR3 totals 13 residues. The full variable domain, rest sourced from reference TRBV2 and TRBJ2-2, is EPEVTQTPSHQVTQMGQEVILRCVPISNHLYFYWYRQILGQKVEFLVSFYNNEISEKSEIFDDQFSVERPDGSNFTLKIRSTKLEDSAMYFCASSAGGGGELFFGEGSRLTVL.